This passage covers 29 T cell receptor beta chains from one sample sequenced in a study of cytomegalovirus exposure and HLA in healthy donors (dated by TCRdb to 2017 to 2019). Receptor libraries were prepared by the immunoSEQ multiplex PCR assay. TCRdb carries this immuneACCESS record with in-frame sequences only. Its versions omit some clonotypes, under half of them owing to an unresolved V gene in the studies checked, with the rest unexplained. The sample contains tens of thousands of clones, about 94% of them found a single time. About 1.1% of the sample is taken by the ten largest. What was sequenced was PBMCs. The receptors come from a woman aged 25 to 39 in good health and CMV-seropositive.

This chain uses TRBV5-1 with TRBJ2-1; D might be TRBD1 (6 bases). Trimming stripped 3 bases from V and 3 bases from J, with 13 bases between. The CDR3 has 15 amino acids. The germline V gene encodes CDR1 SGHRS and CDR2 YFSETQ. DNA for the CDR3: TGCGCCAGCAGCTCACAGGGAATGGTCTACAATGAGCAGTTCTTC. As protein: CASSSQGMVYNEQFF.

J is TRBJ2-5 and V is TRBV19, with TRBD2 matching 8 bases. Looked up from germline, CDR1 is LNHDA and CDR2 is SQIVND (reference sequence). This CDR3 has 16 amino acids. Losses at the gene ends were 1 base for V and 2 bases for J; bases not matched to a gene: 6. The CDR3 reads CASSIVGGRSQETQYF. In DNA, the CDR3 is TGTGCCAGTAGTATAGTAGGCGGGAGGTCTCAAGAGACCCAGTACTTC.

The rearrangement joins TRBV6-6 to TRBJ2-7; D gene ambiguous. V lost 2 bases, J lost 6 bases, and 11 bases lay in between. In germline, CDR1 is MNHNY, CDR2 SVGAGI (reference sequence). CDR3 length equals 13 residues. The CDR3: CASSYPEEREQYF. For the CDR3, the DNA is TGTGCCAGCAGTTACCCCGAAGAGCGCGAGCAGTACTTC.

V usage is TRBV28 and J usage is TRBJ1-1; D uncertain. The CDR3 loop spans 15 amino acids. Germline-derived CDR1 and CDR2 are MDHEN and SYDVKM. Deletions cut 8 bases from V and 0 bases from J, with 16 bases between. The DNA of the CDR3 is TGTGCCAGCGACCCTAGATCGCCCATGAACACTGAAGCTTTCTTT. As protein: CASDPRSPMNTEAFF. The variable domain in full, with the rest retrieved from reference TRBV28 and TRBJ1-1, is DVKVTQSSRYLVKRTGEKVFLECVQDMDHENMFWYRQDPGLGLRLIYFSYDVKMKEKGDIPEGYSVSREKKERFSLILESASTNQTSMYLCASDPRSPMNTEAFFGQGTRLTVV.

The genes are TRBV4-1 and TRBJ1-5; 8 nucleotides match TRBD1. V shed 4 bases and J 3 bases; nucleotides not matched to a gene: 5. The CDR3 sequence is 15 residues long. Looked up from germline, CDR1 is MGHRA and CDR2 is YSYEKL. The CDR3 loop is CASSPGGIVNQPQHF. The CDR3 bases are TGCGCCAGCAGCCCAGGGGGCATCGTCAATCAGCCCCAGCATTTT.

The chain employs TRBV7-2 and TRBJ2-7; D perhaps matches TRBD2 (6 bases). The germline gives CDR1 SGHTA, CDR2 FQGNSA. The CDR3 is 15 residues long. The V end lost 5 bases, the J end lost 2 bases, and 16 bases lay between the germline ends. CDR3 DNA sequence: TGTGCCAGCAGCATTAGCGGAGCCCCTACCTACGAGCAGTACTTC. Its protein is CASSISGAPTYEQYF.

The V gene is TRBV9, the J gene TRBJ2-2; D is perhaps TRBD1 (6 bases). There are 15 residues in the CDR3. The germline V gene has CDR1 SGDLS and CDR2 YYNGEE. The V end was cut by 3 bases, the J end by 1 base, with 10 bases between. The CDR3 DNA sequence: TGTGCCAGCAGCGGCCGGACAGTGAACACCGGGGAGCTGTTTTTT. It encodes CASSGRTVNTGELFF. The full variable domain, rest sourced from reference TRBV9 and TRBJ2-2, is DSGVTQTPKHLITATGQRVTLRCSPRSGDLSVYWYQQSLDQGLQFLIQYYNGEERAKGNILERFSAQQFPDLHSELNLSSLELGDSALYFCASSGRTVNTGELFFGEGSRLTVL.

The chain is built from TRBV7-8 and TRBJ2-2; a possible D gene is TRBD2 (5 bases). Deletions cut 7 bases from V and 8 bases from J, with 11 bases between. The CDR3 runs 12 residues. The germline gives CDR1 SGHVS, CDR2 FQNEAQ. The CDR3 here is CASTRRVGELFF. The DNA for the CDR3 is TGTGCCAGCACCCGGCGGGTTGGGGAGCTGTTTTTT.

J is TRBJ2-2 and V is TRBV5-4; unclear D gene. V was pared by 3 bases and J by 6 bases, with 12 bases between. CDR1 SGHNT and CDR2 YYREEE come from the germline V gene (reference sequence). The CDR3 extends over 14 amino acids. CDR3 loop: CASSSPAKPGELFF. The CDR3, as DNA: TGTGCCAGCAGCTCCCCAGCGAAGCCCGGGGAGCTGTTTTTT.

CDR3 residues: CASSYRDSGRAFF. The CDR3 DNA reads TGTGCCAGTAGTTACCGGGACTCAGGCAGAGCTTTCTTT. V is TRBV19 and J is TRBJ1-1; perhaps TRBD1 as D (5 bases). V shed 5 bases and J shed 10 bases, with 17 bases lying between them. The CDR3 runs 13 residues. Looked up from germline, CDR1 is LNHDA and CDR2 is SQIVND (reference sequence).

The rearrangement uses TRBV28 and TRBJ2-2, with TRBD1 identical over 7 bases. CDR3 length: 16 amino acids. Germline V CDR1 and CDR2: MDHEN, SYDVKM. The V and J ends lost 1 base and 6 bases, in that order; junction bases with no gene match: 8. The CDR3 coding sequence is TGTGCCAGCAGTTTATCGGGCAGGGGGTTCGCCGGGGAGCTGTTTTTT. It specifies CASSLSGRGFAGELFF. The complete variable domain, with remaining parts taken from reference TRBV28 and TRBJ2-2, reads DVKVTQSSRYLVKRTGEKVFLECVQDMDHENMFWYRQDPGLGLRLIYFSYDVKMKEKGDIPEGYSVSREKKERFSLILESASTNQTSMYLCASSLSGRGFAGELFFGEGSRLTVL.

The chain employs TRBV4-2 and TRBJ2-7, with 8 bases that match TRBD2. V lost 0 bases and J lost 2; bases outside the gene matches: 15. Germline V lookup: CDR1 LGHNA, CDR2 YNFKEQ. This CDR3 has 19 residues. This CDR3 reads CASSQDRPGGRASTYEQYF. The CDR3, as DNA: TGTGCCAGCAGCCAAGATCGTCCGGGGGGGAGGGCCTCAACCTACGAGCAGTACTTC.

The rearrangement joins TRBV28 to TRBJ2-5; D not certain. The V gene lost 6 bases and the J gene lost 5 bases, with 7 bases spanning the gap. The CDR3 is made up of 11 amino acids. The germline gives CDR1 MDHEN, CDR2 SYDVKM. For the CDR3, the DNA is TGTGCCAGCAGCCTATTGGAGACCCAGTACTTC. Residues: CASSLLETQYF.

The rearrangement joins TRBV7-9 to TRBJ2-1; D is undetermined. V lost 5 bases to trimming and J lost 4 bases, with 6 bases between them. Germline assignment: CDR1 SEHNR and CDR2 FQNEAQ (reference sequence). The CDR3 is 12 amino acids. The CDR3 DNA is TGTGCCAGCAGCCTGACATACAATGAGCAGTTCTTC. This encodes CASSLTYNEQFF.

The chain couples TRBV7-2 to TRBJ1-2; 9 bases fit TRBD1. This CDR3 region has 16 residues. CDR1 SGHTA and CDR2 FQGNSA come from the germline V gene. V shed 5 bases, J shed 7 bases, and the junction held 14 bases outside the gene matches. CDR3: CASSLQQLQGAFGYTF. CDR3 bases: TGTGCCAGCAGCCTACAACAACTACAGGGGGCGTTTGGCTACACCTTC.

The chain recombines TRBV5-1 with TRBJ2-1; TRBD2 agrees at 7 bases. The CDR3 length is 16 residues. The germline gives CDR1 SGHRS, CDR2 YFSETQ. Germline trimming cut 0 bases from V and 1 base from J; bases unmatched to any gene: 4. This chain's CDR3 is CASSLGLAASYNEQFF. DNA of the CDR3: TGCGCCAGCAGCTTGGGGCTAGCGGCTTCCTACAATGAGCAGTTCTTC.

V gene TRBV4-2 combines with J gene TRBJ1-1, with 9 bases fitting TRBD1. In germline, CDR1 is LGHNA, CDR2 YNFKEQ. Trimming removed 2 bases from V and 1 base from J; junction bases left unmatched: 5. This CDR3 spans 16 amino acids. CDR3 nucleotide sequence: TGTGCCAGCAGCCAACCAATGGACAGGGGGAACACTGAAGCTTTCTTT. The encoded protein is CASSQPMDRGNTEAFF.

The V and J genes are TRBV25-1 and TRBJ2-5; D gene ambiguous. With 4 bases removed from V and 4 bases from J, the gap between germline ends came to 4 bases. The germline V gene has CDR1 MGHDK and CDR2 SYGVNS. The CDR3 runs 11 residues. DNA for the CDR3: TGTGCCAGCAGTGTCGGAGAGACCCAGTACTTC. Its translation: CASSVGETQYF.

The chain uses TRBV6-6 and TRBJ2-7; no reliable D call. The V end lost 2 bases, the J end lost 4 bases, and 3 bases lay between the germline ends. The length of the CDR3 is 11 residues. Germline V gene sequence: CDR1 MNHNY, CDR2 SVGAGI (reference sequence). The CDR3 is CASSYQYEQYF. Written as DNA, the CDR3 is TGTGCCAGCAGTTACCAGTACGAGCAGTACTTC.

CDR3 amino acids: CAWRIAGARGNEQFF. In nucleotides, the CDR3 is TGTGCCTGGAGGATCGCGGGCGCCCGTGGCAATGAGCAGTTCTTC. V and J are TRBV30 and TRBJ2-1; possible D gene TRBD2, 5 bases. With 3 bases removed from V and 6 bases from J, the gap between germline ends came to 18 bases. Germline V CDR1 and CDR2: GTSNPN, SVGIG (reference sequence). This CDR3 spans 15 amino acids. Combining the CDR3 with reference TRBV30 and TRBJ2-1 gives the whole variable domain SQTIHQWPATLVQPVGSPLSLECTVEGTSNPNLYWYRQAAGRGLQLLFYSVGIGQISSEVPQNLSASRPQDRQFILSSKKLLLSDSGFYLCAWRIAGARGNEQFFGPGTRLTVL.

The chain employs TRBV27 and TRBJ2-2; TRBD2 agrees at 9 bases. The CDR3 contains 15 residues. The trim removed 4 bases at V and 5 bases at J, leaving 5 bases unmatched. Germline values: CDR1 MNHEY, CDR2 SMNVEV (reference sequence). CDR3 DNA: TGTGCCAGCAGTTCAATAGCGGGAGTTACCGGGGAGCTGTTTTTT. Translation: CASSSIAGVTGELFF.

The V call is TRBV4-2, the J call TRBJ1-5; 11 bases agree with TRBD1. V lost 0 bases to trimming and J lost 5 bases; unmatched junction nucleotides: 3. CDR3 length equals 16 residues. Germline CDR1 is LGHNA and CDR2 is YNFKEQ. CDR3 bases: TGTGCCAGCAGCCAAGAGGGGACAGGGGGATATCAGCCCCAGCATTTT. Amino acid sequence: CASSQEGTGGYQPQHF.

This chain uses TRBV11-2 with TRBJ2-7, with 9 bases lining up with TRBD1. Unmatched junction bases numbered 5, after V lost 2 bases and J lost 0 bases. This CDR3 has 16 residues. Looked up from germline, CDR1 is SGHAT and CDR2 is FQNNGV. CDR3 protein: CASSLLPGQGSYEQYF. CDR3 nucleotides: TGTGCCAGCAGCTTATTGCCGGGACAGGGCTCCTACGAGCAGTACTTC.

The genes are TRBV6-1 and TRBJ1-2; D gene ambiguous. Germline V CDR1 and CDR2: MNHNS, SASEGT. V gave up 8 bases and J gave up 1 base, with 8 bases separating them. This CDR3 spans 12 amino acids. The CDR3, as DNA: TGTGCCAGCCTCGGGGATAACTATGGCTACACCTTC. Its translation is CASLGDNYGYTF.

V and J are TRBV19 and TRBJ1-1, with TRBD1 as a possible D gene (6 bases). Germline V gene data show CDR1 as LNHDA and CDR2 as SQIVND (reference sequence). This CDR3 spans 14 amino acids. V dropped 3 bases and J dropped 3 bases, with 11 bases sitting between them. The CDR3 region is CASSIRGAYTEAFF. The DNA for the CDR3 is TGTGCCAGTAGTATCCGGGGGGCGTACACTGAAGCTTTCTTT.

The chain is built from TRBV30 and TRBJ1-4, with TRBD1 matching 7 bases. CDR1 is GTSNPN, CDR2 SVGIG, per germline (reference sequence). The CDR3 is 13 amino acids. Germline trimming cut 5 bases from V and 7 bases from J; bases unmatched to any gene: 7. The DNA of the CDR3 is TGTGCCTGGGACAGGGTAGGGGGTGAAAAACTGTTTTTT. This gives the protein CAWDRVGGEKLFF.

This chain links TRBV19 with TRBJ1-2; the D gene is possibly TRBD1 (6 bases). CDR3 length: 15 residues. V dropped 2 bases and J dropped 3 bases, with 13 bases sitting between them. The germline gives CDR1 LNHDA, CDR2 SQIVND (reference sequence). The CDR3 bases are TGTGCCAGTAGTATACCCCGCGCAGGGGACTATGGCTACACCTTC. This codes for CASSIPRAGDYGYTF.

The rearrangement joins TRBV18 to TRBJ1-2; D uncertain. The V gene lost 3 bases and the J gene lost 0 bases, with 8 bases spanning the gap. CDR1 is KGHSH, CDR2 LQKENI, per germline. The CDR3 has 14 residues. CDR3 sequence: CASSPAGTNYGYTF. CDR3 in DNA: TGTGCCAGCTCACCGGCGGGGACTAACTATGGCTACACCTTC.

This clone was seen once. The chain has TRBV6-6 and TRBJ2-3; 8 nucleotides match TRBD2. The junction had 12 bases not matched to a gene; V was cut back by 5 bases and J by 5 bases. Per the germline V gene, CDR1 is MNHNY and CDR2 is SVGAGI (reference sequence). The CDR3 has 16 amino acids. For the CDR3, the DNA is TGTGCCAGCAGTCAGCCCCTGGCGGGAGGAGTAGATACGCAGTATTTT. The encoded protein is CASSQPLAGGVDTQYF.